What follows describes a single T cell receptor (beta chain). As yet, its antigen is unknown. These data come from a study of human T cells and chemical hapten exposure. Noted time point: patch test 2, 6 weeks after DPC sensitization. Specified treatment: therapeutic diphenylcyclopropenone sensitization with weekly scalp DPC. Study observations and caveats: Unchanged with DPC sensitization were TCRs above 1 in 1000 frequency.

TCRdb reanalysed the RACE reads using MiXCR and keeps one entry per CDR3 protein. The sample has about 96,000 distinct CDR3 sequences, approximately 9.3% seen once. CDR1 is DFQATT, CDR2 SNEGSKA, per germline (reference sequence). The V end was cut by 0 bases, the J end by 1 base, with 9 bases between. The CDR3 totals 14 residues. The TCR comes from a woman in her 40s with alopecia areata. Some clones in this sample may be carry-over from other donors' samples. This chain links TRBV20-1 with TRBJ1-1; the D gene is possibly TRBD1 (5 bases). This material consisted of whole blood, taken in connection with sensitization to the hapten diphenylcyclopropenone (DPC). The CDR3 loop reads CSARDQGWNTEAFF. CDR3 DNA: TGCAGTGCTAGAGATCAGGGATGGAACACTGAAGCTTTCTTT.